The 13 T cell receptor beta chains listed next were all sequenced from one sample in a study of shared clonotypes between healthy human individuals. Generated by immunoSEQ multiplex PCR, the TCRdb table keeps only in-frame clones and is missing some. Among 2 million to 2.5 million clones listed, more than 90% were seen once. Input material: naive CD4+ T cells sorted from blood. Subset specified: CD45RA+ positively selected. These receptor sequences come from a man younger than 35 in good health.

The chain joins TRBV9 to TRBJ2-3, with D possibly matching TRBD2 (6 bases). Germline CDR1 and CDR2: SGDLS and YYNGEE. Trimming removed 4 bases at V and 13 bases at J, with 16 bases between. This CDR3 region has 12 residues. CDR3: CASSPPGGREYF. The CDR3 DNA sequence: TGTGCCAGCAGCCCTCCCGGGGGTCGGGAGTATTTT.

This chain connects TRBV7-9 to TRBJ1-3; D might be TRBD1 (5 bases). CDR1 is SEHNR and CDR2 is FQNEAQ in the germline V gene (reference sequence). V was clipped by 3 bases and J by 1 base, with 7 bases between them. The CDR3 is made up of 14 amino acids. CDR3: CASSFQGSGNTIYF. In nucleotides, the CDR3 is TGTGCCAGCAGCTTCCAGGGATCTGGAAACACCATATATTTT.

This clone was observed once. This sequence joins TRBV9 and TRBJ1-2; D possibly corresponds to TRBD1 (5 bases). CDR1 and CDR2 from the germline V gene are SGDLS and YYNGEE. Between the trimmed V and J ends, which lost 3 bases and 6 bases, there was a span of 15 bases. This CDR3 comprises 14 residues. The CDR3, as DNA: TGTGCCAGCAGCGCGCACGTGAAAGGGGATGGCTACACCTTC. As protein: CASSAHVKGDGYTF.

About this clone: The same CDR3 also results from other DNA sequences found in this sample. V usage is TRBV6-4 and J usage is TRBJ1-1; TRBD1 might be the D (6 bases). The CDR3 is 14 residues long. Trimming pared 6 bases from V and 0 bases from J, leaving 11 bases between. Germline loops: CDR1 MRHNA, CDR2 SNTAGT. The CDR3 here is CASSPQGMNTEAFF. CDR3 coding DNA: TGTGCCAGCAGCCCACAGGGCATGAACACTGAAGCTTTCTTT.

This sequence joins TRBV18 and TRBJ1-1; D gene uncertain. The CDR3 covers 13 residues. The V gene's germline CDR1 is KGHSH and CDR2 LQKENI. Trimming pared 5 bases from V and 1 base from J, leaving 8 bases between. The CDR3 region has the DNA TGTGCCAGCTCATTTCAGCCGAACACTGAAGCTTTCTTT. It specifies CASSFQPNTEAFF.

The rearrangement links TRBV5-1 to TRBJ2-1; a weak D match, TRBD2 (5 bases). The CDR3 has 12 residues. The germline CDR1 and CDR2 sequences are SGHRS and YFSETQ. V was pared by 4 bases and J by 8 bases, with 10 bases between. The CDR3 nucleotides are TGCGCCAGCAGCCGGGATCAGCATGAGCAGTTCTTC. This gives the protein CASSRDQHEQFF. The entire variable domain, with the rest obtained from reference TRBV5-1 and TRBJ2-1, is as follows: KAGVTQTPRYLIKTRGQQVTLSCSPISGHRSVSWYQQTPGQGLQFLFEYFSETQRNKGNFPGRFSGRQFSNSRSEMNVSTLELGDSALYLCASSRDQHEQFFGPGTRLTVL.

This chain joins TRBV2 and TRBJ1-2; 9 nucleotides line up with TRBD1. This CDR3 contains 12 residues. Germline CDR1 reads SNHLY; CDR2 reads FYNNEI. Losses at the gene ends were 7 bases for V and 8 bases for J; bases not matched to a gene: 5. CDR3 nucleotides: TGTGCCAGCAACACAGGGGGCAAAGGCTACACCTTC. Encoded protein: CASNTGGKGYTF. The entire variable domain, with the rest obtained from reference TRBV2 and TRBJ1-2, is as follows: EPEVTQTPSHQVTQMGQEVILRCVPISNHLYFYWYRQILGQKVEFLVSFYNNEISEKSEIFDDQFSVERPDGSNFTLKIRSTKLEDSAMYFCASNTGGKGYTFGSGTRLTVV.

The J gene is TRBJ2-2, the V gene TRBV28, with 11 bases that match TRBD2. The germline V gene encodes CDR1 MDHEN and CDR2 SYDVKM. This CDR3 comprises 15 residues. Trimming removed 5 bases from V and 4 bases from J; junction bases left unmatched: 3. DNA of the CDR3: TGTGCCAGCAGTCAGACTAGCGGGGTCACCGGGGAGCTGTTTTTT. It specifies CASSQTSGVTGELFF.

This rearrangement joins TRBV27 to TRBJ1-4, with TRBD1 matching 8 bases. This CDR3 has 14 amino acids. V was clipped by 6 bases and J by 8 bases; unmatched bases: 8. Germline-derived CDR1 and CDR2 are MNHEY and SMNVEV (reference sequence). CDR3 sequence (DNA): TGTGCCAGCAGAGGACAGGGATTAGGGGAAAAACTGTTTTTT. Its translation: CASRGQGLGEKLFF.

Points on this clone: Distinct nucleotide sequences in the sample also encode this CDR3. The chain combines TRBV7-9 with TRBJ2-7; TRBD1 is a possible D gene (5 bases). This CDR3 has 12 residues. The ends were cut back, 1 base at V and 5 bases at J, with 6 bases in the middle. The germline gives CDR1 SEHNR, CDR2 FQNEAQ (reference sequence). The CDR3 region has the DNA TGTGCCAGCAGCTTAGAGGGGAACGAGCAGTACTTC. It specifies CASSLEGNEQYF. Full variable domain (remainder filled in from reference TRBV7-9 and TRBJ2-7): DTGVSQNPRHKITKRGQNVTFRCDPISEHNRLYWYRQTLGQGPEFLTYFQNEAQLEKSRLLSDRFSAERPKGSFSTLEIQRTEQGDSAMYLCASSLEGNEQYFGPGTRLTVT.

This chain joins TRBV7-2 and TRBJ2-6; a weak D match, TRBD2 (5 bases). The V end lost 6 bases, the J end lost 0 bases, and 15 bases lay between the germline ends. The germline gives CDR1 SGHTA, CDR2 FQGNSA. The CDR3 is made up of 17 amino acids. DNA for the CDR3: TGTGCCAGCAGGGATTGGGCGGACTTCTCTGGGGCCAACGTCCTGACTTTC. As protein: CASRDWADFSGANVLTF.

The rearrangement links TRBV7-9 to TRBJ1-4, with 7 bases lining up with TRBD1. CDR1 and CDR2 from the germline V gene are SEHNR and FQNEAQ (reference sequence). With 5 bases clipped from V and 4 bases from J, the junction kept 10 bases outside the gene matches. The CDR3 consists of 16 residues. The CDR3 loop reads CASSRYRDRDNEKLFF. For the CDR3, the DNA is TGTGCCAGCAGCCGCTACCGGGACAGAGATAATGAAAAACTGTTTTTT.

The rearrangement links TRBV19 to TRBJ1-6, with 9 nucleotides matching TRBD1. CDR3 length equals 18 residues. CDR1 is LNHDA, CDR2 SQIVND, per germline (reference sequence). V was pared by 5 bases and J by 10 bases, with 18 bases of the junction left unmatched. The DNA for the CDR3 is TGTGCCAGTAGTCCACAGGGGGCGACGGGTCTGGGAGGATCACCCCTCCACTTT. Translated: CASSPQGATGLGGSPLHF.